The 23 T cell receptor beta chains in this list originate from one sample, sequenced in a study of OX40 agonist ivuxolimab in advanced cancers. Clones were read by immunoSEQ multiplex PCR, and TCRdb kept only the in-frame ones, dropping some. The table includes 55,000 to 75,000 clones, roughly 80% detected once. The sample here was CD4+ or CD8+ T cells sorted from blood, taken in a trial of the OX40 agonist ivuxolimab. These TCRs come from an adult with an advanced solid tumor such as melanoma, head and neck, liver or kidney cancer.

The rearrangement joins TRBV27 to TRBJ2-5; D unresolved. Trimming pared 5 bases from V and 0 bases from J, leaving 4 bases between. The germline CDR1 and CDR2 sequences are MNHEY and SMNVEV (reference sequence). This CDR3 region has 12 residues. The DNA for the CDR3 is TGTGCCAGCAGTCGTAACCAAGAGACCCAGTACTTC. It translates to CASSRNQETQYF.

The genes are TRBV20-1 and TRBJ2-3; D perhaps matches TRBD2 (6 bases). This CDR3 has 9 residues. Germline CDR1 and CDR2: DFQATT and SNEGSKA (reference sequence). Trimming shortened V by 6 bases and J by 11 bases, and 9 bases separated the two germline ends. CDR3 region: CSAIGGQYF. CDR3 DNA sequence: TGCAGTGCGATCGGGGGGCAGTATTTT.

The CDR3 region has the DNA TGTGCCAGTAGTGAATCGACAGGGGTGGACTATGGCTACACCTTC. The encoded protein is CASSESTGVDYGYTF. This chain uses TRBV19 with TRBJ1-2; 8 nucleotides match TRBD1. The CDR3 has 15 residues. Germline loops: CDR1 LNHDA, CDR2 SQIVND (reference sequence). Unmatched junction bases numbered 8, after V lost 5 bases and J lost 3 bases.

This sequence joins TRBV6-4 and TRBJ1-1; maybe TRBD1 (6 bases). V was pared by 8 bases and J by 8 bases, with 15 bases between. Germline CDR1 is MRHNA and CDR2 is SNTAGT. The CDR3 has 12 residues. The CDR3 region has the DNA TGTGCCAGCTCTGCCGGGGGGGGCGAAGCTTTCTTT. Its protein product is CASSAGGGEAFF.

This chain connects TRBV6-6 to TRBJ1-1; tentatively, D is TRBD1 (5 bases). The CDR3 extends over 14 amino acids. The germline V and J ends were trimmed by 2 bases and 8 bases, with 15 bases remaining between them. Looked up from germline, CDR1 is MNHNY and CDR2 is SVGAGI (reference sequence). CDR3 bases: TGTGCCAGCAGTTACCCGGGGACGGTGACCGAAGCTTTCTTT. Translation: CASSYPGTVTEAFF.

This clone appeared a few times. This chain connects TRBV19 to TRBJ1-2; no clear D gene. The V end lost 5 bases, the J end lost 1 base, and 5 bases lay between the germline ends. CDR3 length equals 12 residues. The germline V gene has CDR1 LNHDA and CDR2 SQIVND (reference sequence). As DNA, the CDR3 is TGTGCCAGTAGTGAGATTAACTATGGCTACACCTTC. Translating gives CASSEINYGYTF.

This clone showed up just once. This chain joins TRBV7-9 and TRBJ1-1; maybe TRBD1 (5 bases). V was clipped by 2 bases and J by 1 base, with 11 bases between them. The CDR3 totals 15 residues. CDR1 is SEHNR and CDR2 is FQNEAQ in the germline V gene (reference sequence). In DNA form, the CDR3 reads TGTGCCAGCAGCTTATTCGGGACGGCGAACACTGAAGCTTTCTTT. It encodes CASSLFGTANTEAFF.

The chain joins TRBV6-7 to TRBJ2-2, with TRBD2 identical over 8 bases. TRBV6-7 has ORF status, its function being uncertain. V lost 0 bases, J lost 1 base, and 16 bases stayed unmatched. The CDR3 spans 21 residues. Here the CDR3 DNA reads TGTGCCAGCAGTTACTCTCGTTGTGTAGGTGGGCTAGCGGGGAACACCGGGGAGCTGTTTTTT. This codes for CASSYSRCVGGLAGNTGELFF.

The V gene is TRBV7-9, the J gene TRBJ1-4; unclear D gene. CDR3 length: 15 residues. V lost 1 base and J 3 bases, leaving 9 bases between the germline ends. CDR1 and CDR2 from the germline V gene are SEHNR and FQNEAQ (reference sequence). CDR3 sequence: CASSLDRASNEKLFF. DNA of the CDR3: TGTGCCAGCAGCTTAGATCGGGCCTCTAATGAAAAACTGTTTTTT. The full variable domain, completed using reference TRBV7-9 and TRBJ1-4, is DTGVSQNPRHKITKRGQNVTFRCDPISEHNRLYWYRQTLGQGPEFLTYFQNEAQLEKSRLLSDRFSAERPKGSFSTLEIQRTEQGDSAMYLCASSLDRASNEKLFFGSGTQLSVL.

The chain combines TRBV7-2 with TRBJ2-1; 8 nucleotides agree with TRBD2. With 2 bases clipped from V and 8 bases from J, the junction kept 8 bases outside the gene matches. This CDR3 has 15 amino acids. Germline loops: CDR1 SGHTA, CDR2 FQGNSA. CDR3 in DNA: TGTGCCAGCAGCTTATTCGCGGGGGGAAACGATGAGCAGTTCTTC. It encodes CASSLFAGGNDEQFF.

The rearrangement uses TRBV6-1 and TRBJ2-1, with D unclear. Trimming shortened V by 2 bases and J by 6 bases, and 5 bases separated the two germline ends. The germline V gene has CDR1 MNHNS and CDR2 SASEGT. This CDR3 comprises 12 residues. CDR3 amino acids: CASSEYGNEQFF. The CDR3 DNA reads TGTGCCAGCAGTGAATACGGCAATGAGCAGTTCTTC.

The chain combines TRBV4-3 with TRBJ2-1, with D tentatively TRBD1 or TRBD2 (5 bases each). This CDR3 has 15 amino acids. Deletions cut 0 bases from V and 7 bases from J, with 13 bases between. Germline V gene sequence: CDR1 LGHNA, CDR2 YSLEER. CDR3 DNA sequence: TGCGCCAGCAGCCAAGAGCGGGCAGGGTATAATGAGCAGTTCTTC. This translates into CASSQERAGYNEQFF.

CDR3 nucleotides: TGTGCCAGCAGTTACTCAGGACAGTTGAACACTGAAGCTTTCTTT. It encodes CASSYSGQLNTEAFF. The genes are TRBV6-5 and TRBJ1-1; tentative D call: TRBD1 (6 bases). The germline V gene has CDR1 MNHEY and CDR2 SVGAGI. Trimming cost V 0 bases and J 0 bases, with 8 bases left between them. The CDR3 sequence is 15 residues long.

Note on this clone: Other DNA sequences from this sample encode an identical CDR3 as well. This chain joins TRBV28 and TRBJ1-2, with D hard to call. This CDR3 has 13 residues. With 5 bases removed from V and 2 bases from J, the gap between germline ends came to 9 bases. The germline CDR1 and CDR2 sequences are MDHEN and SYDVKM. CDR3 DNA: TGTGCCAGCAGTCCACCGGCCAACTATGGCTACACCTTC. Translating it yields CASSPPANYGYTF.

The sample holds one count of this clone. The CDR3 region is CASSLTGTGSGELFF. The CDR3 DNA sequence: TGCGCCAGCAGCTTGACCGGGACAGGGTCCGGGGAGCTGTTTTTT. J is TRBJ2-2 and V is TRBV5-1; TRBD1 agrees at 9 bases. V lost 1 base to trimming and J lost 6 bases; unmatched junction nucleotides: 4. CDR1 is SGHRS and CDR2 is YFSETQ in the germline V gene. This CDR3 is 15 amino acids long.

V usage is TRBV2 and J usage is TRBJ1-1; TRBD1 is a possible D gene (5 bases). The CDR3 contains 14 residues. Germline V CDR1 and CDR2: SNHLY, FYNNEI. V dropped 3 bases and J dropped 7 bases, with 15 bases sitting between them. This CDR3 reads CASSDIGGAVEAFF. The CDR3 DNA sequence: TGTGCCAGCAGTGACATTGGGGGAGCCGTTGAAGCTTTCTTT.

In DNA form, the CDR3 reads TGTGCCAGCAGCGTCGACGGACAGCCCGGAATAAACACTGAAGCTTTCTTT. It specifies CASSVDGQPGINTEAFF. The V gene is TRBV9, the J gene TRBJ1-1, with D tentatively TRBD1 (6 bases). This CDR3 is 17 amino acids long. Trimming stripped 2 bases from V and 2 bases from J, with 19 bases between. Germline assignment: CDR1 SGDLS and CDR2 YYNGEE. The entire variable domain, with the rest obtained from reference TRBV9 and TRBJ1-1, is as follows: DSGVTQTPKHLITATGQRVTLRCSPRSGDLSVYWYQQSLDQGLQFLIQYYNGEERAKGNILERFSAQQFPDLHSELNLSSLELGDSALYFCASSVDGQPGINTEAFFGQGTRLTVV.

The chain combines TRBV4-3 with TRBJ2-7; 16 nucleotides match TRBD2. CDR1 and CDR2 (germline): LGHNA, YSLEER. The V gene end was trimmed by 4 bases and the J gene end by 2 bases; junction bases not matched to a gene: 2. The CDR3 has 16 amino acids. The CDR3 DNA sequence: TGCGCCAGCAGCCCGGGACTAGCGGGAGGGGCCTACGAGCAGTACTTC. It encodes CASSPGLAGGAYEQYF.

V is TRBV4-2 and J is TRBJ2-2; D gene unclear. Between the trimmed V and J ends, which lost 1 base and 0 bases, there was a span of 6 bases. CDR3 size: 15 residues. CDR1 is LGHNA, CDR2 YNFKEQ, per germline. CDR3 in DNA: TGTGCCAGCAGCCAAGTGGTAACGAACACCGGGGAGCTGTTTTTT. Translated: CASSQVVTNTGELFF.

The chain recombines TRBV6-5 with TRBJ1-2; D may be TRBD1 (5 bases). The length of the CDR3 is 14 residues. V was shortened by 6 bases and J by 5 bases, with 16 bases between the two germline ends. Germline V gives CDR1 MNHEY, CDR2 SVGAGI. CDR3 residues: CASSRDRAPYGYTF. For the CDR3, the DNA is TGTGCCAGCAGCCGCGACAGAGCCCCTTATGGCTACACCTTC.

The genes are TRBV19 and TRBJ2-5, with D tentatively TRBD1 (5 bases). The CDR3 runs 13 residues. Germline lookup yields CDR1 LNHDA and CDR2 SQIVND (reference sequence). Between the trimmed V and J ends, which lost 3 bases and 5 bases, there was a span of 10 bases. CDR3 sequence: CASSMGYRETQYF. The CDR3 DNA follows: TGTGCCAGTAGTATGGGGTACAGGGAGACCCAGTACTTC. Full variable domain (outside the CDR3, taken from reference TRBV19 and TRBJ2-5): DGGITQSPKYLFRKEGQNVTLSCEQNLNHDAMYWYRQDPGQGLRLIYYSQIVNDFQKGDIAEGYSVSREKKESFPLTVTSAQKNPTAFYLCASSMGYRETQYFGPGTRLLVL.

The J gene is TRBJ1-2, the V gene TRBV28, with unresolved D. CDR1 and CDR2 (germline): MDHEN, SYDVKM. The CDR3 consists of 12 residues. Trimming stripped 6 bases from V and 3 bases from J, with 8 bases between. Here the CDR3 reads CASRGDDYGYTF. CDR3 nucleotide sequence: TGTGCCAGCAGGGGAGACGACTATGGCTACACCTTC.

The chain links TRBV19 to TRBJ1-1, with D perhaps matching TRBD1 (5 bases). The CDR3 is 12 amino acids. Germline V gene data show CDR1 as LNHDA and CDR2 as SQIVND (reference sequence). Trimming pared 8 bases from V and 1 base from J, leaving 8 bases between. The CDR3 nucleotides read TGTGCCAGTGAAACAGGGAACACTGAAGCTTTCTTT. Translating gives CASETGNTEAFF.